This record concerns one T cell receptor beta chain sequence. Germline CDR1 and CDR2: SEHNR and FQNEAQ (reference sequence). The CDR3 runs 15 residues. Trimming shortened V by 5 bases and J by 5 bases, and 18 bases separated the two germline ends. Cohorts were determined from participant-reported clinical history. A case of COVID-19 had been met by exposed participants within 2 weeks before study entry. The sample belongs to a study of blood T cell repertoires in COVID-19. Generated by immunoSEQ multiplex PCR, the TCRdb table keeps only in-frame clones and is missing some. The sample includes some 300,000 clones, just under 90% of them seen just once.

The source material was PBMCs or T cells enriched from blood (not recorded which). The J gene is TRBJ2-5, the V gene TRBV7-9; D might be TRBD2 (5 bases). This receptor was obtained from a woman aged 50 to 60 who had been exposed to COVID-19. The CDR3 loop reads CASSEVVRWRETQYF. The CDR3 nucleotides read TGTGCCAGCAGCGAAGTGGTCCGGTGGAGGGAGACCCAGTACTTC.